This T cell receptor beta chain was recorded in a study of CXCR3-negative and CXCR3-positive naive CD8 T cells. UMI labels and 5' RACE were used to prepare the TRB cDNA libraries. TCRdb re-called the 5' RACE reads and shows each CDR3 protein once, DNA omitted. The sample spans around 150,000 distinct CDR3 sequences; the ten largest clones claim around 0.37%. A remark on this clonotype: Its antigen is not identified.

Study-wide findings and caveats: Relative to CXCR3-negative naive cells, CXCR3-positive naive cells had more hydrophobic TRB CDR3s.

The sequence was collected from a human donor in good health. Some clones in this sample may be carry-over from other donors' samples. The sample consisted of naive CXCR3+ CD8+ T cells from blood. Subset denoted: CD45RO-CCR7+CD27+CD95- naive CD8+ T cells expressing CXCR3 (TNR3+).

The CDR3 here is CASSEDPGNNSPLHF. This chain connects TRBV7-9 to TRBJ1-6; as DNA is missing, the TRBD1 call by TCRdb cannot be tested. The CDR3 has 15 amino acids. Germline-derived CDR1 and CDR2 are SEHNR and FQNEAQ (reference sequence). Full variable domain (remainder filled in from reference TRBV7-9 and TRBJ1-6): DTGVSQNPRHKITKRGQNVTFRCDPISEHNRLYWYRQTLGQGPEFLTYFQNEAQLEKSRLLSDRFSAERPKGSFSTLEIQRTEQGDSAMYLCASSEDPGNNSPLHFGNGTRLTVT.